The 21 T cell receptor beta chains below were found in one sample sequenced in a study of cytomegalovirus exposure and HLA in healthy donors. Primers included in the PCR were 60 Vbeta and 13 Jbeta primers. Assay: immunoSEQ multiplex PCR; the TCRdb copy retains only in-frame clones and omits some. The sample records some 180,000 clones, about 85% being singletons. The material sequenced was PBMCs. The origin of the receptors is a boy aged 2 to 9 in good health and CMV-seronegative.

The chain couples TRBV7-9 to TRBJ2-3, with TRBD1 identical over 10 bases. Germline assignment: CDR1 SEHNR and CDR2 FQNEAQ (reference sequence). The junction had 5 bases not matched to a gene; V was cut back by 5 bases and J by 3 bases. The CDR3 runs 15 residues. This CDR3 is CASSTPGQGTDTQYF. The DNA for the CDR3 is TGTGCCAGCAGCACACCGGGACAGGGGACAGATACGCAGTATTTT.

In its sample, this clone was seen once. The V call is TRBV29-1, the J call TRBJ2-7, with D perhaps TRBD1 (5 bases). Between the trimmed V and J ends, which lost 4 bases and 2 bases, there was a span of 15 bases. CDR3 length: 14 amino acids. The germline gives CDR1 SQVTM, CDR2 ANQGSEA. The DNA for the CDR3 is TGCAGCGTTGGCCAATGGGGCACAGCCTACGAGCAGTACTTC. Protein product: CSVGQWGTAYEQYF.

The chain employs TRBV5-6 and TRBJ2-7, with D possibly being TRBD2 (5 bases). The CDR3 runs 12 residues. Germline CDR1 SGHDT, CDR2 YYEEEE. V was shortened by 4 bases and J by 4 bases, with 9 bases between the two germline ends. The CDR3 reads CASSLSGYEQYF. CDR3 DNA sequence: TGTGCCAGCAGCCTGTCGGGGTACGAGCAGTACTTC.

The chain is built from TRBV11-2 and TRBJ2-3; D may be TRBD2 (6 bases). Trimming removed 7 bases from V and 4 bases from J, with 15 bases in between. CDR3 length: 14 amino acids. Germline CDR1 reads SGHAT; CDR2 reads FQNNGV. CDR3 sequence reads: CASTERVWADTQYF. The CDR3 DNA follows: TGTGCCAGCACCGAGCGGGTTTGGGCAGATACGCAGTATTTT. Drawing the rest from reference TRBV11-2 and TRBJ2-3, the complete variable domain is EAGVAQSPRYKIIEKRQSVAFWCNPISGHATLYWYQQILGQGPKLLIQFQNNGVVDDSQLPKDRFSAERLKGVDSTLKIQPAKLEDSAVYLCASTERVWADTQYFGPGTRLTVL.

CDR3 amino acids: CASSYAAGQGNEQFF. CDR3 bases: TGTGCCAGCAGTTACGCAGCGGGACAGGGAAATGAGCAGTTCTTC. The chain uses TRBV6-5 and TRBJ2-1, with 9 positions matching TRBD1. Germline values: CDR1 MNHEY, CDR2 SVGAGI. The CDR3 has 15 residues. The trim removed 2 bases at V and 7 bases at J, leaving 6 bases unmatched.

This chain joins TRBV18 and TRBJ2-3; 7 bases line up with TRBD1. Germline-derived CDR1 and CDR2 are KGHSH and LQKENI. This CDR3 is built from 13 residues. V shed 5 bases, J shed 5 bases, and the junction held 4 bases outside the gene matches. For the CDR3, the DNA is TGTGCCAGCTCAAGACAGGGCCGAGATACGCAGTATTTT. It codes for CASSRQGRDTQYF.

This chain connects TRBV2 to TRBJ1-1, with 7 bases matching TRBD1. The ends lost 6 bases at V and 2 bases at J; junction bases unmatched: 3. From germline, CDR1 is SNHLY and CDR2 FYNNEI. The CDR3 loop spans 13 amino acids. The CDR3 reads CASSRDSNTEAFF. DNA of the CDR3: TGTGCCAGCAGCCGGGACAGTAACACTGAAGCTTTCTTT.

The chain uses TRBV5-1 and TRBJ2-5, with D possibly matching TRBD2 (5 bases). The length of the CDR3 is 13 residues. V shed 4 bases and J shed 5 bases, with 12 bases lying between them. CDR1 is SGHRS, CDR2 YFSETQ, per germline. CDR3: CASSLDPGETQYF. Written as DNA, the CDR3 is TGCGCCAGCAGCCTGGACCCGGGGGAGACCCAGTACTTC.

This chain joins TRBV10-3 and TRBJ1-5; no reliable D call. The CDR3 is 16 residues long. The germline gives CDR1 ENHRY, CDR2 SYGVKD. V was shortened by 2 bases and J by 1 base, with 12 bases between the two germline ends. The DNA of the CDR3 is TGTGCCATCAGTGAGACCAACTCCGCAAGCAATCAGCCCCAGCATTTT. Residues: CAISETNSASNQPQHF.

This clone was counted between two and nine times. The chain is built from TRBV9 and TRBJ2-7; weak D call: TRBD1 (7 bases). Germline V gene data show CDR1 as SGDLS and CDR2 as YYNGEE. The CDR3 contains 15 residues. V was shortened by 0 bases and J by 1 base, with 11 bases between the two germline ends. CDR3 sequence (DNA): TGTGCCAGCAGCGTAGTCGCAGGGGGGTCCTACGAGCAGTACTTC. Translating it yields CASSVVAGGSYEQYF.

This chain uses TRBV10-3 with TRBJ2-7, with TRBD1 matching 11 bases. This CDR3 is 15 amino acids long. Germline V lookup: CDR1 ENHRY, CDR2 SYGVKD. The V segment lost 3 bases and the J segment 2 bases; nucleotides outside the gene matches: 3. In DNA form, the CDR3 reads TGTGCCATCAGTGAAGGACAGGGGGCGACCTACGAGCAGTACTTC. Translating gives CAISEGQGATYEQYF.

This clone showed up just a few times. The rearrangement uses TRBV10-3 and TRBJ2-3; no clear D gene. The germline V gene encodes CDR1 ENHRY and CDR2 SYGVKD. This CDR3 comprises 13 residues. The CDR3 sequence is CSARDPSTDTQYF. The DNA of the CDR3 is TGTTCGGCTAGAGATCCTAGCACAGATACGCAGTATTTT.

This chain links TRBV19 with TRBJ2-3; 10 bases fit TRBD2. CDR1 and CDR2 from the germline V gene are LNHDA and SQIVND (reference sequence). The V segment lost 9 bases and the J segment 2 bases; nucleotides outside the gene matches: 8. This CDR3 is 15 amino acids long. CDR3 sequence reads: CARPLAGDFTDTQYF. Here the CDR3 DNA reads TGTGCCAGACCGCTAGCGGGGGATTTCACAGATACGCAGTATTTT.

The chain carries TRBV6-1 and TRBJ2-7, with 10 bases matching TRBD1. The CDR3 runs 14 residues. CDR1 and CDR2 from the germline V gene are MNHNS and SASEGT. The V segment lost 8 bases and the J segment 3 bases; nucleotides outside the gene matches: 7. The CDR3, as DNA: TGTGCCAGCCGACCCGGACAGGGGGACTACGAGCAGTACTTC. Its protein is CASRPGQGDYEQYF.

The count of this clone is one. The rearrangement uses TRBV27 and TRBJ2-1; 10 nucleotides agree with TRBD2. With V trimmed by 6 bases and J by 2 bases, 7 bases remained unmatched. The V gene's germline CDR1 is MNHEY and CDR2 SMNVEV (reference sequence). There are 16 residues in the CDR3. CDR3: CASRSRTSGAYNEQFF. The CDR3 nucleotides read TGTGCCAGCAGATCTAGGACTAGCGGAGCCTACAATGAGCAGTTCTTC.

The chain is built from TRBV20-1 and TRBJ1-2; D is unresolved. This CDR3 has 11 residues. V lost 1 base and J lost 8, with 8 bases in between. Germline assignment: CDR1 DFQATT and CDR2 SNEGSKA (reference sequence). The CDR3 reads CSARVEGGYTF. In nucleotides, the CDR3 is TGCAGTGCTAGAGTTGAGGGAGGCTACACCTTC.

This sequence joins TRBV2 and TRBJ1-2; D is unclear. Germline loops: CDR1 SNHLY, CDR2 FYNNEI. The V and J ends lost 5 bases and 0 bases respectively, with 10 bases between them. The length of the CDR3 is 14 residues. The CDR3 bases are TGTGCCAGCAGTCCGGGAAGAGCTAACTATGGCTACACCTTC. It is translated as CASSPGRANYGYTF.

Only one count was recorded for this clone. The V and J genes are TRBV5-1 and TRBJ2-7, with TRBD1 identical over 11 bases. This CDR3 is built from 16 residues. V was pared by 4 bases and J by 3 bases, with 9 bases of the junction left unmatched. Germline V lookup: CDR1 SGHRS, CDR2 YFSETQ. The CDR3 spells CASSLLMGQGDYEQYF. Here the CDR3 DNA reads TGCGCCAGCAGCCTCTTGATGGGACAGGGGGACTACGAGCAGTACTTC.

The chain joins TRBV19 to TRBJ2-3; D not certain. This CDR3 comprises 14 residues. V was pared by 6 bases and J by 0 bases, with 10 bases between. Germline CDR1 and CDR2: LNHDA and SQIVND (reference sequence). The DNA of the CDR3 is TGTGCCAGTAGGCGCCTACTAAGCACAGATACGCAGTATTTT. This encodes CASRRLLSTDTQYF.

This clone was observed a handful of times. The genes are TRBV10-3 and TRBJ1-2; 8 bases agree with TRBD1. J was trimmed by 8 bases and V by 2 bases; bases with no gene match: 10. The CDR3 is 15 residues long. CDR1 ENHRY and CDR2 SYGVKD come from the germline V gene. The CDR3 region has the DNA TGTGCCATCAGTGAGGCAGGGGGCGCTATGGGGGGCTACACCTTC. Translation gives CAISEAGGAMGGYTF.

This chain uses TRBV29-1 with TRBJ1-1; D may be TRBD1 (5 bases). Germline V gene sequence: CDR1 SQVTM, CDR2 ANQGSEA. Trimming shortened V by 8 bases and J by 1 base, and 14 bases separated the two germline ends. CDR3 length: 13 amino acids. In nucleotides, the CDR3 is TGCAGCATCCACCGCGGGGGGAACACTGAAGCTTTCTTT. Translating gives CSIHRGGNTEAFF.